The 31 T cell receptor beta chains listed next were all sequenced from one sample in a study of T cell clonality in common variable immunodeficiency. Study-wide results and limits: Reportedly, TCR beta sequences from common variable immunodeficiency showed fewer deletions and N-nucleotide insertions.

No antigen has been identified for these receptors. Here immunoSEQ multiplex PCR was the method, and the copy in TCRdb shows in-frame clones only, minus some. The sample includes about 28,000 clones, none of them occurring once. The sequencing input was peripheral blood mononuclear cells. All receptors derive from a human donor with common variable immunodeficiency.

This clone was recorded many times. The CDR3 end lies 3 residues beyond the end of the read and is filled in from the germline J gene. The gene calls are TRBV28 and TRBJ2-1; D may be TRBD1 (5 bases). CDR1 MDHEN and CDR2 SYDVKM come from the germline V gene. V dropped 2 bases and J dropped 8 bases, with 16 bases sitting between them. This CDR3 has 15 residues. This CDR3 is CASSLIGDGFDEQFF. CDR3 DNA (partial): TGTGCCAGCAGTTTAATAGGGGATGGTTTCGATGAG.

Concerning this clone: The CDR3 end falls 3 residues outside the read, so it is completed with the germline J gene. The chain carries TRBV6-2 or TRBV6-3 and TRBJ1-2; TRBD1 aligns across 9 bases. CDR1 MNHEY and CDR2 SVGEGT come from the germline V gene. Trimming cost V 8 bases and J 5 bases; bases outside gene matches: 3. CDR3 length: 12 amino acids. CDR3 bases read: TGTGCCAGCGGACAGGGGTTGTATGGC. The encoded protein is CASGQGLYG. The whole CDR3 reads CASGQGLYGYTF.

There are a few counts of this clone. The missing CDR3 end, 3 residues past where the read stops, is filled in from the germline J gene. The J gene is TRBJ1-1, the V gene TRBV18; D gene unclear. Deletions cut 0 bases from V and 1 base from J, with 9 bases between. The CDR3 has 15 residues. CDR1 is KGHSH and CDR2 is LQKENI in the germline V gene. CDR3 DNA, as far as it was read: TGTGCCAGCTCACCACCCCCCCTCCCGAACACTGAA. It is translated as CASSPPPLPNTE. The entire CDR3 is CASSPPPLPNTEAFF.

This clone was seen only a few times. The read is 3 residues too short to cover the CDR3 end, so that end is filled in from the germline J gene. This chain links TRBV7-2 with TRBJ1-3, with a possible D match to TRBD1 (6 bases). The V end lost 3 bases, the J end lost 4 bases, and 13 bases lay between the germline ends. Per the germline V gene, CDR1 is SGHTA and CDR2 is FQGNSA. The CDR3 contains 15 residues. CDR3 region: CASSFSGGGGNTIYF. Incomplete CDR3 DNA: TGTGCCAGCAGCTTTAGCGGGGGCGGCGGAAACACC.

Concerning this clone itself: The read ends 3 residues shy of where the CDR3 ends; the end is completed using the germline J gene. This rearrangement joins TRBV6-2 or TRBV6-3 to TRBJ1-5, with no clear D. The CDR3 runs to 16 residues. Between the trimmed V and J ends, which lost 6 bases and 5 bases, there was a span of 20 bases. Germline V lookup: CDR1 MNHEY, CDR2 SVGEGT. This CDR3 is CASRPDSRILDQPQHF. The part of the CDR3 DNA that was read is TGTGCCAGCAGACCAGACTCCCGGATCCTGGATCAGCCC.

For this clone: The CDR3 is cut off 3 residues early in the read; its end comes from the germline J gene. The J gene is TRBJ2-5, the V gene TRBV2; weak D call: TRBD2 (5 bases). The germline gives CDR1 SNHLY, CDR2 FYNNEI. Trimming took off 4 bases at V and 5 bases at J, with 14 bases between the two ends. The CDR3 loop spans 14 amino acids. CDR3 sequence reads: CASSALTTRETQYF. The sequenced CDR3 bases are TGTGCCAGCAGTGCCCTGACTACGAGGGAGACC.

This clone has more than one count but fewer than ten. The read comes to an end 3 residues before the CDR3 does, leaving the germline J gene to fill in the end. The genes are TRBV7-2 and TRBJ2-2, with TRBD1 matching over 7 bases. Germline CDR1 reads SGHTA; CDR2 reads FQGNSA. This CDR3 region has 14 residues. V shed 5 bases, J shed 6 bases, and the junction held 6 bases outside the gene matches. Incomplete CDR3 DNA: TGTGCCAGCAGCCCTCGACAGGGATCCGGGGAG. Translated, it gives CASSPRQGSGE. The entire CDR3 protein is CASSPRQGSGELFF.

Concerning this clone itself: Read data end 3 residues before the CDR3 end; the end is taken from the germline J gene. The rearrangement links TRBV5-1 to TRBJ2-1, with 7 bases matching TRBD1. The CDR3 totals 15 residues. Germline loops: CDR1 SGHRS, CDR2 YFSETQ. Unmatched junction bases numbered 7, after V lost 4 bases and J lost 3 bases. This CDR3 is CASSLTWDSYNEQFF. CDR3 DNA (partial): TGCGCCAGCAGCCTCACGTGGGACAGCTACAATGAG.

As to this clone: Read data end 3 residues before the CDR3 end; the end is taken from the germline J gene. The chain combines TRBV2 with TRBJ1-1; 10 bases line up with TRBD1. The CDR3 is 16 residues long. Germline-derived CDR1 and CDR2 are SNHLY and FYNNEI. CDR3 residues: CASSEDRGTGALVAFF. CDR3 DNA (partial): TGTGCCAGCAGTGAAGATCGGGGGACAGGGGCGTTAGTA.

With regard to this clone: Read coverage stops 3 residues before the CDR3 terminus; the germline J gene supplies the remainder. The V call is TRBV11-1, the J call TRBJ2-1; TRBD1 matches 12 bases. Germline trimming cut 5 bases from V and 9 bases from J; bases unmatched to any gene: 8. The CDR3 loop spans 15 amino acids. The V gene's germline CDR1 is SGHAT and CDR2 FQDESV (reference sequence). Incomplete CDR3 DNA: TGTGCCAGCAGCCCCGGGACAGGGGGCTACGGTGAG. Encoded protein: CASSPGTGGYGE. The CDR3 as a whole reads CASSPGTGGYGEQFF.

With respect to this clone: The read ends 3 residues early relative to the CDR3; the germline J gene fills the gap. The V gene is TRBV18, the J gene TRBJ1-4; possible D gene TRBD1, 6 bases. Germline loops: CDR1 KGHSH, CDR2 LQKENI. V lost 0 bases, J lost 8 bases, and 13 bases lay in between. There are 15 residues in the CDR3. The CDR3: CASSPPGRGPEKLFF. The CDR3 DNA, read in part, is TGTGCCAGCTCACCACCGGGGCGGGGGCCCGAAAAA.

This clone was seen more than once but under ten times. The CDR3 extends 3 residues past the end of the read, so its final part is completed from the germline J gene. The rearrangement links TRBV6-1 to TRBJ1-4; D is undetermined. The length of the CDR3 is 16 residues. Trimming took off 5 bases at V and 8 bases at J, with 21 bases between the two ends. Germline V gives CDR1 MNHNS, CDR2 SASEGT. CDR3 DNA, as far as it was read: TGTGCCAGCAGTCAAGAAGATTCTGCGGTTGCGGAAAAA. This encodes CASSQEDSAVAEK. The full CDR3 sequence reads CASSQEDSAVAEKLFF.

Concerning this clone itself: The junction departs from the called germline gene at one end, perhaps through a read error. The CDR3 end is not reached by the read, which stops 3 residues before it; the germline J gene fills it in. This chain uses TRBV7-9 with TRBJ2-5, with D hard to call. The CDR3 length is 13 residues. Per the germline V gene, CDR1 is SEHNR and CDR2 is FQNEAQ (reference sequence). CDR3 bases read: TGTTCCAGCAGGTCGCCGGTCCACGAGACC. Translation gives CSSRSPVHET. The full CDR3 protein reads CSSRSPVHETQYF.

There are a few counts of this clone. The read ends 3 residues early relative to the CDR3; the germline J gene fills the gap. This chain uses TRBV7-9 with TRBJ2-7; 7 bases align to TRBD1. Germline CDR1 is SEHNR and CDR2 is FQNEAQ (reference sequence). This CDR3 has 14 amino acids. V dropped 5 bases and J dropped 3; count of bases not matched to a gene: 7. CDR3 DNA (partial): TGTGCCAGCAGCCCGGGACAGTCCTACTACGAG. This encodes CASSPGQSYYE. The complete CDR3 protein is CASSPGQSYYEQYF.

The part of the CDR3 DNA that was read is TGTGCCAGCAGGAGCGGGACAGAGTTCTACGAG. Its protein is CASRSGTEFYE. The CDR3 reads in full as CASRSGTEFYEQYF. V usage is TRBV2 and J usage is TRBJ2-7; tentatively, D is TRBD1 or TRBD2 (7 bases each). Sequencing ends 3 residues short of the CDR3 end; the germline J gene provides the rest. V lost 6 bases and J lost 3, with 15 bases in between. The CDR3 is 14 amino acids. Germline assignment: CDR1 SNHLY and CDR2 FYNNEI.

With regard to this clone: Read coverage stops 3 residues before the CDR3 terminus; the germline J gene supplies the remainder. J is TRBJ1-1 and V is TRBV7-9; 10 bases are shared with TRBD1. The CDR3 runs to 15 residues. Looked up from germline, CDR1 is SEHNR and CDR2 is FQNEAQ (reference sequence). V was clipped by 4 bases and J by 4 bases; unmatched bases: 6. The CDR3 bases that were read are TGTGCCAGCAGCTGGGGACAGGGGCCGGGCACTGAA. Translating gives CASSWGQGPGTE. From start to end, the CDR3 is CASSWGQGPGTEAFF. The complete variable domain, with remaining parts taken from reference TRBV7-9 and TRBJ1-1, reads DTGVSQNPRHKITKRGQNVTFRCDPISEHNRLYWYRQTLGQGPEFLTYFQNEAQLEKSRLLSDRFSAERPKGSFSTLEIQRTEQGDSAMYLCASSWGQGPGTEAFFGQGTRLTVV.

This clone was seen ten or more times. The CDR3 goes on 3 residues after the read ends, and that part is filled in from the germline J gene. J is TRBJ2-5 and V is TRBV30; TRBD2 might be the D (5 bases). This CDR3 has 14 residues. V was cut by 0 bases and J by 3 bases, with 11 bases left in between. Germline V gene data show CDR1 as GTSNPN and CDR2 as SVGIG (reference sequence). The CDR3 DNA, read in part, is TGTGCCTGGAGTGTTGGTCGGGGAAAAGAGACC. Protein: CAWSVGRGKET. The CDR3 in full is CAWSVGRGKETQYF. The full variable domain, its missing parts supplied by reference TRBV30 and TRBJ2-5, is SQTIHQWPATLVQPVGSPLSLECTVEGTSNPNLYWYRQAAGRGLQLLFYSVGIGQISSEVPQNLSASRPQDRQFILSSKKLLLSDSGFYLCAWSVGRGKETQYFGPGTRLLVL.

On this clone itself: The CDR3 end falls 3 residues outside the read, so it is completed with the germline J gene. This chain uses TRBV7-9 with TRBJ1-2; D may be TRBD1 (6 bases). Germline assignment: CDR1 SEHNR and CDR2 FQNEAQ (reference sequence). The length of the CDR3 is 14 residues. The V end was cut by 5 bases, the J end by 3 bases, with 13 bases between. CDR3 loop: CASSPASGDYGYTF. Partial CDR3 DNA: TGTGCCAGCAGCCCAGCTTCAGGGGACTATGGC.

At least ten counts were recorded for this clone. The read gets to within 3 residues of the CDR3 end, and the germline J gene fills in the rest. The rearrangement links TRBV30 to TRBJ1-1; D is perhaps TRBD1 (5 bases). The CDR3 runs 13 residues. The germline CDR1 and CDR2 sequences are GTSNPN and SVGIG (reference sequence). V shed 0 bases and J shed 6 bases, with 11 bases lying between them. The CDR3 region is CAWSVRGGAEAFF. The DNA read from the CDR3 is TGTGCCTGGAGTGTACGAGGAGGGGCTGAA.

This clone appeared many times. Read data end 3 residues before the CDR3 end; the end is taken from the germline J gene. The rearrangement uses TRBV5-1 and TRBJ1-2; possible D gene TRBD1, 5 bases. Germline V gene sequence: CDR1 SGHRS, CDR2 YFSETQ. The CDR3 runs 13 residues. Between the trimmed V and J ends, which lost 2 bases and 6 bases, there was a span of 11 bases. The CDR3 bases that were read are TGCGCCAGCAGCTTACAGGCTCTCGATGGC. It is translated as CASSLQALDG. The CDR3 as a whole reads CASSLQALDGYTF.

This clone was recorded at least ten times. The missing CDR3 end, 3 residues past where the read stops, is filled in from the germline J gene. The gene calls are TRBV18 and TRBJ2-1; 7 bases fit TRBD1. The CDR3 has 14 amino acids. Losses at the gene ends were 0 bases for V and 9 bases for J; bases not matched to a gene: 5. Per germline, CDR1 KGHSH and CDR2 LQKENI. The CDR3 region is CASSPPGQIGEQFF. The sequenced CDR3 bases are TGTGCCAGCTCACCACCGGGACAGATTGGTGAG.

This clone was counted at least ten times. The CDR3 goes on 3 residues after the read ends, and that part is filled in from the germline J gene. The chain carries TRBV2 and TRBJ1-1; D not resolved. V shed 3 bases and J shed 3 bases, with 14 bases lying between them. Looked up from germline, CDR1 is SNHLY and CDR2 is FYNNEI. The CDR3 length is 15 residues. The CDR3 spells CASSDSAWRDTEAFF. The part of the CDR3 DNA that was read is TGTGCCAGCAGTGATTCCGCCTGGAGGGACACTGAA.

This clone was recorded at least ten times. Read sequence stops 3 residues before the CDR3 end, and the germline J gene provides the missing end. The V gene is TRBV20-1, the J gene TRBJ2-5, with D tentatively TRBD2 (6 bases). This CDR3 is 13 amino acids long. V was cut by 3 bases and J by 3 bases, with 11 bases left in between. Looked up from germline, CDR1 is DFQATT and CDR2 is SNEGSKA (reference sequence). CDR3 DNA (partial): TGCAGTGCTAGCGGCGGGGTTAAAGAGACC. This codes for CSASGGVKET. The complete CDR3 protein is CSASGGVKETQYF.

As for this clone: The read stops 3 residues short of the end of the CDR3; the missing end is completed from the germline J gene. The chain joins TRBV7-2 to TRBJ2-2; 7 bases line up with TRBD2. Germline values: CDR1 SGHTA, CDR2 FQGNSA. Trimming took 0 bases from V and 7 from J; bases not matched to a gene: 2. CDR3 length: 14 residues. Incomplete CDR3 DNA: TGTGCCAGCAGCTTAGCGGGGGGGAGCGGGGAG. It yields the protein CASSLAGGSGE. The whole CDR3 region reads CASSLAGGSGELFF.

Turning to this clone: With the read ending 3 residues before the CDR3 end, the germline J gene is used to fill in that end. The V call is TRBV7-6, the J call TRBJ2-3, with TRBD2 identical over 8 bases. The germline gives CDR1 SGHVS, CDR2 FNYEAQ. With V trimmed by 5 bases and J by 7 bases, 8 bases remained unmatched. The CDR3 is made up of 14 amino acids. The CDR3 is CASSGGLAGNTQYF. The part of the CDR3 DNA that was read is TGTGCCAGCAGCGGTGGACTAGCAGGAAATACG. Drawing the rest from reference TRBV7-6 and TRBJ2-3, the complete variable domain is GAGVSQSPRYKVTKRGQDVALRCDPISGHVSLYWYRQALGQGPEFLTYFNYEAQQDKSGLPNDRFSAERPEGSISTLTIQRTEQRDSAMYRCASSGGLAGNTQYFGPGTRLTVL.

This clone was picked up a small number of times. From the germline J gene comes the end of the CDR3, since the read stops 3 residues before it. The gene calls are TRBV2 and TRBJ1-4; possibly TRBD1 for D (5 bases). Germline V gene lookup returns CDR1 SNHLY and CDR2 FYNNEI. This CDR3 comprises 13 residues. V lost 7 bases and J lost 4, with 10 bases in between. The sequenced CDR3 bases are TGTGCCAGCATCTGGCAGGGTAATGAAAAA. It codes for CASIWQGNEK. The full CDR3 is CASIWQGNEKLFF.

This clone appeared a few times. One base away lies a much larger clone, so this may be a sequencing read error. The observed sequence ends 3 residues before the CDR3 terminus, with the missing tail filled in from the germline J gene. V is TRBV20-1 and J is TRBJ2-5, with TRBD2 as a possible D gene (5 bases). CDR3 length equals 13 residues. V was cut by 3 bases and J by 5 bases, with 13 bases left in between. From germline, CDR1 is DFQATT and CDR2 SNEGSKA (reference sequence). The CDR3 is CSASLRAAETQYF. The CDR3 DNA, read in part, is TGCAGTGCTAGTCTTCGAGCGGCGGAGACC.

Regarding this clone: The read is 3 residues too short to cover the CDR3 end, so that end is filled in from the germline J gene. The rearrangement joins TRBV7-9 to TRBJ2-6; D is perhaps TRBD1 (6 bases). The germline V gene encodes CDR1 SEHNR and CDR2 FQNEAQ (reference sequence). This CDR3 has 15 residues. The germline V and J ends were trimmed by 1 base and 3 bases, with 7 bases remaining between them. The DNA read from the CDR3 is TGTGCCAGCAGCTTAGACAGGGTTGGGGCCAACGTC. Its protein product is CASSLDRVGANV. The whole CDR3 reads CASSLDRVGANVLTF.

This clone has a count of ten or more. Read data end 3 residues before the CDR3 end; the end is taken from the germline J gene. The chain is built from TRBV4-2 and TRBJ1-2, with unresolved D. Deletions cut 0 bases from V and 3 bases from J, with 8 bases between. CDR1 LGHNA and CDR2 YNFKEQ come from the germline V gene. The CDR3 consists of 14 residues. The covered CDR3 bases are TGTGCCAGCAGCCAAGATCACGGGGACTATGGC. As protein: CASSQDHGDYG. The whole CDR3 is CASSQDHGDYGYTF.

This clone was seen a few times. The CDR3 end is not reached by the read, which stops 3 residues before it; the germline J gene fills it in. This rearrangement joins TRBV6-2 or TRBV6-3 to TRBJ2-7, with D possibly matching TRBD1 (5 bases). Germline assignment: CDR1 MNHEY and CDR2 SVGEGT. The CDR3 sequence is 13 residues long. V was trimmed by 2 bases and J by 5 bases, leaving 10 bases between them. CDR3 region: CASSYLKGNEQYF. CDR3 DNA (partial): TGTGCCAGCAGTTACCTAAAGGGGAACGAG.

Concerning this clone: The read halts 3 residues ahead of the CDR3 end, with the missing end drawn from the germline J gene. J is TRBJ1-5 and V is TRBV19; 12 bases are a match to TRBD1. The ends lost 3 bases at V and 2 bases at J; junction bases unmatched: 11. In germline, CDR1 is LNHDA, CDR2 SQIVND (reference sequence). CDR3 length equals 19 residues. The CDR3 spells CASSITGTGGGGGNQPQHF. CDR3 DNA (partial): TGTGCCAGTAGTATTACCGGGACAGGGGGCGGAGGTGGCAATCAGCCC.